Described below is a single TCR beta chain sequence and its context. This record belongs to a study of blood T cell repertoires in COVID-19. Assay: immunoSEQ multiplex PCR; the TCRdb copy retains only in-frame clones and omits some. The sample lists more than 200,000 clones, approximately 90% occurring once. The CDR3 runs to 15 residues. Germline CDR1 LNHDA, CDR2 SQIVND (reference sequence). V lost 5 bases to trimming and J lost 4 bases; unmatched junction nucleotides: 8. The specimen sequenced was peripheral blood. The gene calls are TRBV19 and TRBJ2-5; 9 bases are shared with TRBD1. This receptor was identified in a woman between 35 and 50 years old who had recovered from COVID-19. Here the CDR3 reads CASSDRGTGRETQYF. The CDR3 DNA follows: TGTGCCAGTAGTGACAGAGGGACAGGGAGAGAGACCCAGTACTTC.